The TCR beta chain under discussion was sequenced for a study of T cell responses to AZD1222 COVID-19 vaccine. Whole-study results and caveats: In a largely white British group with more females than males, clonal diversity was possibly underestimated. Baseline seropositives among AZD1222 recipients totaled only five to seven. Spike as a whole was targeted by vaccine-associated CD4 TCRs, dominant at 160-218 and 743-854.

This CDR3 contains 15 residues. The germline V gene has CDR1 MNHNS and CDR2 SASEGT. V was clipped by 2 bases and J by 5 bases; unmatched bases: 2. As concerns this clone: What it binds is not known.

The protocol was immunoSEQ multiplex PCR, while the TCRdb copy is restricted to in-frame clones and leaves out a portion. The sample has 100,000 to 150,000 clones, roughly nine tenths seen once. Specimen: peripheral blood, collected on day 0 of AZD1222 vaccination. The sequence came from an adult in good health. The J gene is TRBJ2-3, the V gene TRBV6-1; 12 nucleotides line up with TRBD2. The CDR3 sequence: CASSELAGGQDTQYF. The CDR3, as DNA: TGTGCCAGCAGTGAACTAGCGGGGGGGCAAGATACGCAGTATTTT.